The clone carrying this T cell receptor (beta chain) came up many times. The length of the CDR3 is 13 residues. Deletions cut 5 bases from V and 3 bases from J, with 10 bases between. Germline V CDR1 and CDR2: SGHTA, FQGTGA. The source of the sample is a study of T cells in Graves' hyperthyroidism and ophthalmopathy. Study-wide background: Staff took peripheral blood when the initial diagnosis was made, before any treatment began.

Ophthalmopathy patients all had a Clinical Activity Score of at least 3, a NOSPECS grade of at least 4 and disease under 3 months old. TCR beta CDR3 sequences were amplified from RNA transcripts. HTBI primers were used for first-round RT-PCR of the TCR CDR3. A single record per CDR3 protein comes from TCRdb applying MiXCR to the multiplex PCR reads. The table lists about 600,000 distinct CDR3 sequences, approximately 15% of them singletons, with roughly 7.7% in the top ten. Sequenced input: blood. The V and J genes are TRBV7-3 and TRBJ1-1; D call uncertain. The source of this sequence is a woman aged 18-29 years with Graves' ophthalmopathy. In DNA form, the CDR3 reads TGTGCCAGCAGCCGATATCTAGACACTGAAGCTTTCTTT. It codes for CASSRYLDTEAFF.